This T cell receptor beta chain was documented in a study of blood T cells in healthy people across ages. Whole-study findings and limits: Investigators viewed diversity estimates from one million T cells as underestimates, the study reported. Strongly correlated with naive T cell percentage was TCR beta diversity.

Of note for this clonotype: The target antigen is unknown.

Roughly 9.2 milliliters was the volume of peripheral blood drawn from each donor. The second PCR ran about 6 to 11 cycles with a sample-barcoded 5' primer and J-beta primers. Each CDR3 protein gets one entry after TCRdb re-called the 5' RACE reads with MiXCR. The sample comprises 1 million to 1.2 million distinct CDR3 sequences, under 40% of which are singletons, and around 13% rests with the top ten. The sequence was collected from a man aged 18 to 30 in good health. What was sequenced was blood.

The CDR3 sequence: CASSGKGGTGEKLFF. CDR3 coding DNA: TGTGCCAGCAGCGGTAAAGGGGGGACGGGTGAAAAACTGTTTTTT. V gene TRBV7-9 combines with J gene TRBJ1-4; TRBD1 is a possible D gene (6 bases). The germline V and J ends were trimmed by 5 bases and 7 bases, with 17 bases remaining between them. This CDR3 is built from 15 residues. Germline V CDR1 and CDR2: SEHNR, FQNEAQ (reference sequence).